This entry lists 2 T cell receptor beta chains sequenced from one sample in a study of cytomegalovirus exposure and HLA in healthy donors. PCR was performed using 60 Vbeta and 13 Jbeta primers. Assay: immunoSEQ multiplex PCR; the TCRdb copy retains only in-frame clones and omits some. The table includes some 210,000 clones, approximately 82% detected once. The specimen sequenced was PBMCs. Every receptor here comes from a woman between 45 and 65 years old in good health and CMV-seropositive.

This clone has a handful of counts. The chain recombines TRBV6-6 with TRBJ2-7; 7 bases map to TRBD2. In germline, CDR1 is MNHNY, CDR2 SVGAGI (reference sequence). The CDR3 loop spans 13 amino acids. V lost 4 bases, J lost 3 bases, and 3 bases stayed unmatched. CDR3 DNA: TGTGCCAGCAGTTCCGGGACTAACTACGAGCAGTACTTC. Translating it yields CASSSGTNYEQYF.

V and J are TRBV10-3 and TRBJ1-1; TRBD1 might be the D (6 bases). V was cut by 6 bases and J by 4 bases, with 12 bases left in between. From germline, CDR1 is ENHRY and CDR2 SYGVKD. The CDR3 extends over 13 amino acids. The CDR3 protein is CAISRQAATEAFF. In DNA, the CDR3 is TGTGCCATCAGCCGACAGGCCGCCACTGAAGCTTTCTTT.